The 17 T cell receptor beta chains listed next were all sequenced from one sample in a study of T cell responses to AZD1222 COVID-19 vaccine (dated by TCRdb to 2020 to 2022). Per the publication, the time point label means: about 28 days (+/-7) after the second vaccine dose. Library preparation employed the immunoSEQ multiplex PCR assay. TCRdb limited this immuneACCESS table to in-frame rearrangements with V and J called. A share of clones is missing; checked studies link under half to unresolved V genes, and the rest is unexplained. This sample comprises approximately 140,000 clones, 91% of them detected only once. The ten largest clones capture approximately 2% of the sample. Sequencing was performed on peripheral blood, taken 28 days after the second AZD1222 dose. Source of these receptors: an adult who received the AZD1222 COVID-19 vaccine.

The chain links TRBV3-1 (or the pseudogene TRBV3-2) to TRBJ2-1, with 8 nucleotides matching TRBD2. Germline CDR1 and CDR2: LGHDT and YNNKEL (reference sequence). The CDR3 has 19 residues. V was clipped by 4 bases and J by 1 base; unmatched bases: 15. DNA of the CDR3: TGTGCCAGCAGCCTGTCTTGGCGGGGGGCCCTTGGGTCCTACAATGAGCAGTTCTTC. Encoded protein: CASSLSWRGALGSYNEQFF.

The chain couples TRBV3-1 (or the pseudogene TRBV3-2) to TRBJ2-7, with D tentatively TRBD2 (7 bases). Germline V gene sequence: CDR1 LGHDT, CDR2 YNNKEL (reference sequence). The germline V and J ends were trimmed by 5 bases and 1 base, with 12 bases remaining between them. This CDR3 contains 14 residues. The CDR3 coding sequence is TGTGCCAGCAGCGAGCGGGACATATCCTACGAGCAGTACTTC. Protein product: CASSERDISYEQYF.

This clone was counted once. This chain uses TRBV5-1 with TRBJ1-1, with D unclear. Trimming removed 0 bases from V and 7 bases from J, with 19 bases in between. Germline CDR1 is SGHRS and CDR2 is YFSETQ. The CDR3 is 16 amino acids. DNA of the CDR3: TGCGCCAGCAGCTTGGGTTCATCGGGAAAAAGTTTTGAAGCTTTCTTT. It specifies CASSLGSSGKSFEAFF.

This sequence joins TRBV5-1 and TRBJ2-1, with D possibly being TRBD1 (6 bases). The germline V and J ends were trimmed by 2 bases and 12 bases, with 12 bases remaining between them. This CDR3 has 12 amino acids. The germline V gene encodes CDR1 SGHRS and CDR2 YFSETQ. CDR3 sequence reads: CASSFGQPPQFF. CDR3 nucleotide sequence: TGCGCCAGCAGCTTTGGACAGCCACCGCAGTTCTTC. Variable domain in full (rest from reference TRBV5-1 and TRBJ2-1): KAGVTQTPRYLIKTRGQQVTLSCSPISGHRSVSWYQQTPGQGLQFLFEYFSETQRNKGNFPGRFSGRQFSNSRSEMNVSTLELGDSALYLCASSFGQPPQFFGPGTRLTVL.

Comments on this clone: The sample contains more than one DNA sequence encoding this CDR3. The chain carries TRBV25-1 and TRBJ1-1, with D tentatively TRBD1 (5 bases). The CDR3 has 13 residues. V shed 9 bases and J shed 2 bases, with 13 bases lying between them. Germline V gene data show CDR1 as MGHDK and CDR2 as SYGVNS. CDR3 in DNA: TGTGCCAGTAGAGACAGCCTAAACACTGAAGCTTTCTTT. Its protein is CASRDSLNTEAFF.

The chain couples TRBV13 to TRBJ2-1; D is undetermined. The CDR3 loop spans 12 amino acids. The V gene's germline CDR1 is PRHDT and CDR2 FYEKMQ (reference sequence). With 0 bases removed from V and 4 bases from J, the gap between germline ends came to 1 base. CDR3 nucleotide sequence: TGTGCCAGCAGCTTAGGGTACAATGAGCAGTTCTTC. It translates to CASSLGYNEQFF.

This clone was detected only once. The chain is built from TRBV12-3 or TRBV12-4 and TRBJ1-2; D might be TRBD1 (5 bases). V lost 5 bases to trimming and J lost 5 bases, with 12 bases between them. The CDR3 totals 13 residues. The CDR3 is CASSPGPIYGYTF. Here the CDR3 DNA reads TGTGCCAGCAGTCCGGGACCGATATATGGCTACACCTTC.

The rearrangement links TRBV25-1 to TRBJ1-2; D unclear. The V end was cut by 5 bases, the J end by 0 bases, with 4 bases between. The germline gives CDR1 MGHDK, CDR2 SYGVNS. The CDR3 contains 12 residues. DNA for the CDR3: TGTGCCAGCAGTAATTCTAACTATGGCTACACCTTC. Protein: CASSNSNYGYTF.

The V and J genes are TRBV7-2 and TRBJ1-2; 7 bases are shared with TRBD1. CDR3 length: 15 residues. With V trimmed by 5 bases and J by 0 bases, 6 bases remained unmatched. Germline V CDR1 and CDR2: SGHTA, FQGNSA. CDR3 in amino acids: CASSLQTGTNYGYTF. CDR3 DNA sequence: TGTGCCAGCAGCCTCCAGACAGGGACTAACTATGGCTACACCTTC.

The J gene is TRBJ1-1, the V gene TRBV3-1 (or the pseudogene TRBV3-2); no clear D gene. CDR3 size: 14 residues. The ends were cut back, 2 bases at V and 1 base at J, with 8 bases in the middle. Germline V gives CDR1 LGHDT, CDR2 YNNKEL (reference sequence). This CDR3 is CASSQSRGNTEAFF. The CDR3 coding sequence is TGTGCCAGCAGCCAAAGTCGAGGGAACACTGAAGCTTTCTTT.

The J gene is TRBJ1-5, the V gene TRBV2; D might be TRBD1 (5 bases). Germline-derived CDR1 and CDR2 are SNHLY and FYNNEI. CDR3 size: 15 residues. Trimming shortened V by 0 bases and J by 3 bases, and 9 bases separated the two germline ends. The CDR3 region is CASSEAWGLNQPQHF. As DNA, the CDR3 is TGTGCCAGCAGTGAAGCGTGGGGCCTCAATCAGCCCCAGCATTTT.

The chain couples TRBV5-1 to TRBJ1-4; 8 positions match TRBD1. V shed 3 bases, J shed 7 bases, and the junction held 8 bases outside the gene matches. From germline, CDR1 is SGHRS and CDR2 YFSETQ. The CDR3 has 15 residues. The CDR3 here is CASSSQTGAVEKLFF. The CDR3 DNA reads as TGCGCCAGCAGCTCTCAGACAGGGGCGGTTGAAAAACTGTTTTTT.

V usage is TRBV7-5 and J usage is TRBJ2-7. TRBV7-5 is a recognized pseudogene. CDR3 size: 15 residues. Here the CDR3 DNA reads TGTGCCAGAAGCTTAACTGTGACCGAAGGGTACGAGCAGTACGTC. Protein: CARSLTVTEGYEQYV.

This clone is a singleton in its sample. In DNA, the CDR3 is TGCGCCAGCAGCTTGGCGGTCCCGACAGGGATCGACTATGGCTACACCTTC. Its translation: CASSLAVPTGIDYGYTF. The rearrangement joins TRBV5-1 to TRBJ1-2; 7 bases fit TRBD1. The J segment lost 3 bases and the V segment lost 0 bases, leaving 11 bases of the junction unmatched. From germline, CDR1 is SGHRS and CDR2 YFSETQ. The CDR3 runs to 17 residues.

The genes are TRBV2 and TRBJ1-6, with D unresolved. CDR3 length: 15 residues. Germline V gene lookup returns CDR1 SNHLY and CDR2 FYNNEI. V was cut by 10 bases and J by 6 bases, with 19 bases left in between. The CDR3 region has the DNA TGTGCCACCACCTTGGGAGGACCATTTAATTCACCCCTCCACTTT. This translates into CATTLGGPFNSPLHF.

The V and J genes are TRBV9 and TRBJ2-5; 9 bases map to TRBD2. The CDR3 is made up of 16 amino acids. Germline V gives CDR1 SGDLS, CDR2 YYNGEE. With V trimmed by 4 bases and J by 3 bases, 10 bases remained unmatched. Written as DNA, the CDR3 is TGTGCCAGCAGCACTCAGAGGGCTAGCGGGGAAGAGACCCAGTACTTC. Residues: CASSTQRASGEETQYF. The full variable domain, completed using reference TRBV9 and TRBJ2-5, is DSGVTQTPKHLITATGQRVTLRCSPRSGDLSVYWYQQSLDQGLQFLIQYYNGEERAKGNILERFSAQQFPDLHSELNLSSLELGDSALYFCASSTQRASGEETQYFGPGTRLLVL.

The chain is built from TRBV19 and TRBJ2-7, with 7 bases that match TRBD2. J lost 2 bases, V lost 3 bases, and 4 bases had no gene match. The CDR3 covers 14 residues. Germline assignment: CDR1 LNHDA and CDR2 SQIVND (reference sequence). This CDR3 reads CASSIGEGPYEQYF. The CDR3 coding sequence is TGTGCCAGTAGTATCGGGGAGGGACCCTACGAGCAGTACTTC.